A selection of T cell receptor beta chains follows, all from one sample in a study of blood T cell repertoires in COVID-19. Sequencing used immunoSEQ multiplex PCR; TCRdb keeps in-frame clones, though not all of them. Among fewer than 250,000 clones, 65% to 85% were seen once, and the ten largest hold roughly 3.2%. Input material: PBMCs or T cells enriched from blood (not recorded which). Receptor source: a woman between 25 and 40 years old who had recovered from COVID-19. CDR3s include the opening cysteine and the closing phenylalanine or tryptophan. Fields, in order: D gene, clone size, J gene, V gene, CDR3 DNA, CDR3 protein. The D gene is left open where the match is weak. Clone size, where shown, is once, few, many, or a class for clones that have expanded.

.,.,TRBJ2-3,TRBV9,TGTGCCAGCAGCGCTAGCACAGATACGCAGTATTTT,CASSASTDTQYF
.,.,TRBJ1-2,TRBV28,TGTGCCAGCAGTTTGTCCGGCAGCACTAATCTAGCAGGCTACACCTTC,CASSLSGSTNLAGYTF
.,.,TRBJ1-1,TRBV7-9,TGTGCCAGCAGCTACTTTTCGTCCCCAGGCAAGCCGAACACTGAAGCTTTCTTT,CASSYFSSPGKPNTEAFF
.,.,TRBJ1-2,TRBV5-6,TGTGCCAGCAGCTTGAGTACGGACTATGGCTACACCTTC,CASSLSTDYGYTF
.,.,TRBJ2-7,TRBV4-2,TGTGCCAGCAGCCAAGATCTTGCGAAGGAGCAGTACTTC,CASSQDLAKEQYF
.,.,TRBJ1-1,TRBV18,TGTGCCAGCTCAGACTGGGGTTTAGGGAGTTTGAACACTGAAGCTTTCTTT,CASSDWGLGSLNTEAFF
TRBD1,.,TRBJ2-3,TRBV14,TGTGCCAGCAGCCCGGACAGGGACCGGGGCACAGATACGCAGTATTTT,CASSPDRDRGTDTQYF
TRBD1,.,TRBJ2-1,TRBV5-8,TGTGCCAGCAGCTTGGGGGGACAGGGGTCCAATGAGCAGTTCTTC,CASSLGGQGSNEQFF
TRBD1,.,TRBJ2-5,TRBV5-5,TGTGCCAGCAGACTACAGGGGGGTACAGAGACCCAGTACTTC,CASRLQGGTETQYF
TRBD1,.,TRBJ1-5,TRBV2,TGTGCCAGCAGTGAGGACAGGGCTAGCAATCAGCCCCAGCATTTT,CASSEDRASNQPQHF
.,.,TRBJ2-1,TRBV25-1,TGTGCCAGCAGTGAACGTGGGGGCCCCTACAATGAGCAGTTCTTC,CASSERGGPYNEQFF
TRBD1,once,TRBJ1-6,TRBV28,TGTGCCAGCAGTCTGCCGGGACAGGGTGTCTTCCTGAGGAATTCACCCCTCCACTTT,CASSLPGQGVFLRNSPLHF
TRBD1,once,TRBJ2-3,TRBV5-1,TGCGCCAGCAGCTTGGGGGACAGGGGCACAGATACGCAGTATTTT,CASSLGDRGTDTQYF
.,.,TRBJ1-2,TRBV11-2,TGTGCCAGCAGCCCGGACACCGCTAACTATGGCTACACCTTC,CASSPDTANYGYTF
.,.,TRBJ1-1,TRBV29-1,TGCAGCGTGGGGGCTGGGGGAAATTCTGAAGCTTTCTTT,CSVGAGGNSEAFF
.,.,TRBJ1-5,TRBV28,TGTGCCGTGTGGACGGGAGCCAGTCAGCCCCAGCATTTT,CAVWTGASQPQHF
TRBD2,.,TRBJ2-3,TRBV4-1,TGCGCCAGCAGCCGAGCGGGAGGTGCCCCAGATACGCAGTATTTT,CASSRAGGAPDTQYF
.,.,TRBJ2-5,TRBV12-1,TGTGCCAGCATCACTCATGGGCCGCGGGGCCAAGAGACCCAGTACTTC,CASITHGPRGQETQYF
.,.,TRBJ2-1,TRBV19,TGTGCCAGTAGTATCTCGTTCGGCAGGGACTACAATGAGCAGTTCTTC,CASSISFGRDYNEQFF
.,.,TRBJ1-1,TRBV29-1,TGCAGCGTTGAAGATCTGGGGGGGATCGGATACAGTGGAGCTTTCTTT,CSVEDLGGIGYSGAFF
.,.,TRBJ1-1,TRBV5-1,TGCGCCAGCAGCCCGACGAAACAAGGGGCGAACACTGAAGCTTTCTTT,CASSPTKQGANTEAFF
TRBD1,.,TRBJ1-5,TRBV5-8,TGTGCCAGCAGCTTGAGGGGACAGCTCAATCAGCCCCAGCATTTT,CASSLRGQLNQPQHF
.,once,TRBJ1-1,TRBV11-2,TGTGCCAGCAGCTTTAAGGGGACTGAAGCTTTCTTT,CASSFKGTEAFF
.,.,TRBJ1-2,TRBV12-3/TRBV12-4,TGTGCCAGCAGTCCACAGCAGCTCTATGGCTACACCTTC,CASSPQQLYGYTF
.,.,TRBJ1-1,TRBV5-1,TGCGCCAGCAGTAGAGAGACAGGGAACACTGAAGCTTTCTTT,CASSRETGNTEAFF
.,.,TRBJ2-6,TRBV2,TGTGCCAGCAGGACAGCTGGGGCCAACGTCCTGACTTTC,CASRTAGANVLTF
.,once,TRBJ1-2,TRBV6-1,TGTGCCAGCAGTGAAGCGCTGTGGACAAATTATGGCTACACCTTC,CASSEALWTNYGYTF
.,once,TRBJ1-1,TRBV5-1,TGCGCCAGCAGCTTGGTTGAGGCCAGACGGAACACTGAAGCTTTCTTT,CASSLVEARRNTEAFF
TRBD2,.,TRBJ2-1,TRBV3-1/TRBV3-2,TGTGCCAGCAGCCACAGCGGGGGGGCCAATGAGCAGTTCTTC,CASSHSGGANEQFF
.,.,TRBJ1-4,TRBV28,TGTGCCAGCCACCGGGTAGGGGGTGAAAAACTGTTTTTT,CASHRVGGEKLFF
TRBD1,.,TRBJ1-1,TRBV3-1/TRBV3-2,TGTGCCAGCAGCCAAGTCCAGGGGGTTGAAGCTTTCTTT,CASSQVQGVEAFF
.,.,TRBJ1-1,TRBV27,TGTGCCAGCAGTTGGGGGGGCACTGAAGCTTTCTTT,CASSWGGTEAFF
.,.,TRBJ1-2,TRBV6-5,TGTGCCAGCAGAATCCGGGAGGCAATCTTC,CASRIREAIF
.,once,TRBJ2-2,TRBV5-1,TGCGCCAGCAGCTCGGGGATAAGGGCCACCGGGGAGCTGTTTTTT,CASSSGIRATGELFF
.,.,TRBJ2-5,TRBV5-1,TGCGCCAGCAGCTCCAACGTAGCGGAGACCCAGTACTTC,CASSSNVAETQYF
.,.,TRBJ1-1,TRBV3-1/TRBV3-2,TGTGCCAGCAGCCTGTTAGGCGGCGCAATGAACACTGAAGCTTTCTTT,CASSLLGGAMNTEAFF
TRBD1,once,TRBJ2-1,TRBV29-1,TGCAGTTCCGGGACAGGGCTGGGGAATGAGCAGTTCTTC,CSSGTGLGNEQFF
TRBD2,once,TRBJ2-1,TRBV5-1,TGCGCCAGCAGCAACGGGACTAGCGGGAGGCACGAGCAGTTCTTC,CASSNGTSGRHEQFF
TRBD1,.,TRBJ1-2,TRBV29-1,TGCAGCGTTGGGGCTTATGGTAATCCGGGACAGGATGGCTATGGCTACACCTTC,CSVGAYGNPGQDGYGYTF
.,.,TRBJ1-3,TRBV28,TGTGCCAGCAGCCAAGGGGGGGAGGGAAACACCATATATTTT,CASSQGGEGNTIYF
.,.,TRBJ2-3,TRBV2,TGTGCCAGCAGTGGAGGACAGCGCACAGATACGCAGTATTTT,CASSGGQRTDTQYF
.,.,TRBJ1-2,TRBV20-1,TGCAGTGCTAGTGTAAATGGCTACACCTTC,CSASVNGYTF
.,few,TRBJ1-2,TRBV5-1,TGCGCCAGCAGTGTGGCAGGGATAGAGGTGGGCTATGGCTACACCTTC,CASSVAGIEVGYGYTF
.,many,TRBJ1-1,TRBV5-5,TGTGCCAGCAGCACTACAGGGACGGTCACTGAAGCTTTCTTT,CASSTTGTVTEAFF
.,many,TRBJ2-7,TRBV5-6,TGTGCCAGCAGTCCACCGGGACTGGGATACGAGCAGTACTTC,CASSPPGLGYEQYF
TRBD2,.,TRBJ2-5,TRBV29-1,TGCAGCGTTGAAGGAGGGCGGGGGGACTTCAGGGAGACCCAGTACTTC,CSVEGGRGDFRETQYF
.,few,TRBJ1-5,TRBV6-1,TGTGCCAGCAGTGACCCCGGCAACCTAGGGCCCCAGCATTTT,CASSDPGNLGPQHF
TRBD1,.,TRBJ2-1,TRBV29-1,TGCAGCGCGGACAGGGGATACAATGAGCAGTTCTTC,CSADRGYNEQFF
TRBD1,few,TRBJ1-5,TRBV28,TGTGCCAGCAGGGGCAGGGGGCTTAGCAATCAGCCCCAGCATTTT,CASRGRGLSNQPQHF
TRBD2,.,TRBJ2-1,TRBV29-1,TGCAGCGTTGAACCTAGCGGGAGTTTGAATGAGCAGTTCTTC,CSVEPSGSLNEQFF
.,.,TRBJ1-2,TRBV5-1,TGCGCCAGCAGCTTGGAGGGGGACGAGAACTATGGCTACACCTTC,CASSLEGDENYGYTF
.,.,TRBJ2-5,TRBV18,TGTGCCAGCTCAGCAAGCAGGGGGGTCGGGGAGACCCAGTACTTC,CASSASRGVGETQYF
TRBD1,.,TRBJ1-2,TRBV3-1/TRBV3-2,TGTGCCAGCAGCCAACGACAGGGAAATGGCTACACCTTC,CASSQRQGNGYTF
.,.,TRBJ2-7,TRBV28,TGTGCCAGCACCTTAACCCGGAGACGGTTCTACGAGCAGTACTTC,CASTLTRRRFYEQYF
TRBD1,once,TRBJ2-7,TRBV24-1,TGTGCCACCAGTGATCTCCGGACAGGGGGCACGGAGCAGTACTTC,CATSDLRTGGTEQYF
.,few,TRBJ2-3,TRBV27,TGTGCCAGCAGTTCACCAGCGGCGACCACAGATACGCAGTATTTT,CASSSPAATTDTQYF
.,.,TRBJ2-2,TRBV9,TGTGCCAGCAGCATTAGCGGAACCCAGATAGTTTACACCGGGGAGCTGTTTTTT,CASSISGTQIVYTGELFF
TRBD2,many,TRBJ2-1,TRBV5-1,TGCGCCAGCAGCCTCAGCGGGAGGGCCTTCGATGAGCAGTTCTTC,CASSLSGRAFDEQFF
.,.,TRBJ1-3,TRBV5-5,TGTGCCAGCAGCCGTGGGCGCCTTGGAAACACCATATATTTT,CASSRGRLGNTIYF
.,.,TRBJ2-5,TRBV7-8,TGTGCCAGCAGCTTAGGTCCTAGATCCCCAGAGACCCAGTACTTC,CASSLGPRSPETQYF